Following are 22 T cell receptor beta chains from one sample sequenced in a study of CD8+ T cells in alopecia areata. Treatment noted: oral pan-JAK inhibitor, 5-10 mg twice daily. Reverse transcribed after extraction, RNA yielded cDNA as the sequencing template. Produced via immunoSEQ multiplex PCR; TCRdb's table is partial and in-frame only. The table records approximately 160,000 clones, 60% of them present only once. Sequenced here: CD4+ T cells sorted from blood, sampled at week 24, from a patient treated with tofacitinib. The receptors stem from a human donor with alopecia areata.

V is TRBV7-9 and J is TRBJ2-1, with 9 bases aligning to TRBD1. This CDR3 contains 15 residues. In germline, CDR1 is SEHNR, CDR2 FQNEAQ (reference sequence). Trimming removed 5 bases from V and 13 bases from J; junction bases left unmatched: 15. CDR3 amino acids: CASSPSGQGKIAQFF. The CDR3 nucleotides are TGTGCCAGCAGCCCCTCGGGACAGGGAAAGATCGCACAGTTCTTC. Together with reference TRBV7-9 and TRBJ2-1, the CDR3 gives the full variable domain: DTGVSQNPRHKITKRGQNVTFRCDPISEHNRLYWYRQTLGQGPEFLTYFQNEAQLEKSRLLSDRFSAERPKGSFSTLEIQRTEQGDSAMYLCASSPSGQGKIAQFFGPGTRLTVL.

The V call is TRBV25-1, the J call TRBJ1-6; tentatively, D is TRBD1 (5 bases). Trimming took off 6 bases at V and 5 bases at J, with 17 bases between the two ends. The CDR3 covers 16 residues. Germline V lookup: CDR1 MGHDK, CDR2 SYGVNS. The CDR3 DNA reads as TGTGCCAGCAGGACCGGACAAGGATCGGATAATTCACCCCTCCACTTT. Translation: CASRTGQGSDNSPLHF. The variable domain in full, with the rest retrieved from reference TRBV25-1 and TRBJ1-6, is EADIYQTPRYLVIGTGKKITLECSQTMGHDKMYWYQQDPGMELHLIHYSYGVNSTEKGDLSSESTVSRIRTEHFPLTLESARPSHTSQYLCASRTGQGSDNSPLHFGNGTRLTVT.

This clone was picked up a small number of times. The CDR3 DNA reads TGCAGCGTTGACGACAGGTCGAAAGCTTTCTTT. Translated, it gives CSVDDRSKAFF. The chain recombines TRBV29-1 with TRBJ1-1; a possible D gene is TRBD1 (6 bases). Germline assignment: CDR1 SQVTM and CDR2 ANQGSEA. V was trimmed by 3 bases and J by 9 bases, leaving 11 bases between them. The CDR3 loop spans 11 amino acids.

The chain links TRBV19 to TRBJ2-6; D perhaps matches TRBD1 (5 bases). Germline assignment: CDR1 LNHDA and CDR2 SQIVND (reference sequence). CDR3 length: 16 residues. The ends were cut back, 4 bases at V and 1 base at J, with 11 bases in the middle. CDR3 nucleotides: TGTGCCAGTAGTAGGGGCGCCCGGTCTGGGGCCAACGTCCTGACTTTC. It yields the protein CASSRGARSGANVLTF.

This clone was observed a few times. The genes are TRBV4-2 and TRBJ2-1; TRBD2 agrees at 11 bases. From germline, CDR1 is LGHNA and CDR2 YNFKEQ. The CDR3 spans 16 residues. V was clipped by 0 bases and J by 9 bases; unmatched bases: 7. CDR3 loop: CASSQDQTSGDGEQFF. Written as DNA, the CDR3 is TGTGCCAGCAGCCAAGATCAGACTAGCGGGGATGGTGAGCAGTTCTTC.

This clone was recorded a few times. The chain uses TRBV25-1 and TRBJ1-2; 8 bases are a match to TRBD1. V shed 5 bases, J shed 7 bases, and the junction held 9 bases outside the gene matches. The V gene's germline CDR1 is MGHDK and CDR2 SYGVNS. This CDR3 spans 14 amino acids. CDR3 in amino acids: CASSPTGAAGGYTF. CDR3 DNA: TGTGCCAGCAGTCCGACAGGGGCGGCGGGTGGCTACACCTTC.

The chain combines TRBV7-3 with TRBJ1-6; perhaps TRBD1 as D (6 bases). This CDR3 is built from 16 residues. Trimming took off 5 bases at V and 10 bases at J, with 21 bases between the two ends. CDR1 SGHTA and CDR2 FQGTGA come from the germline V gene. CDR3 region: CASSPYLRGEGSPLHF. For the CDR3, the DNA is TGTGCCAGCAGCCCCTACCTTAGGGGGGAAGGATCACCCCTCCACTTT.

Here the CDR3 reads CAWSVRDNSPLHF. The CDR3 nucleotides read TGTGCCTGGAGTGTTCGGGACAATTCACCCCTCCACTTT. J is TRBJ1-6 and V is TRBV30; D possibly corresponds to TRBD1 (5 bases). V gave up 0 bases and J gave up 7 bases, with 7 bases separating them. Per germline, CDR1 GTSNPN and CDR2 SVGIG (reference sequence). The CDR3 totals 13 residues.

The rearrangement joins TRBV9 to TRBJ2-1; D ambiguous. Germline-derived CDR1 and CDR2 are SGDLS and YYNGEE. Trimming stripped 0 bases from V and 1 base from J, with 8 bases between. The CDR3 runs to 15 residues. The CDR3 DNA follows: TGTGCCAGCAGCGTAGATTTCCAATCCTACAATGAGCAGTTCTTC. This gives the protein CASSVDFQSYNEQFF.

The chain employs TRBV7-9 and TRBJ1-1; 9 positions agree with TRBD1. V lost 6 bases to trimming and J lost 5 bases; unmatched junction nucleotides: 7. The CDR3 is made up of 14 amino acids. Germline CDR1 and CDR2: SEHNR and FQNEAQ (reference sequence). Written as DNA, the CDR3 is TGTGCCAGCAGTCGATACAGGGGGCAGACTGAAGCTTTCTTT. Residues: CASSRYRGQTEAFF.

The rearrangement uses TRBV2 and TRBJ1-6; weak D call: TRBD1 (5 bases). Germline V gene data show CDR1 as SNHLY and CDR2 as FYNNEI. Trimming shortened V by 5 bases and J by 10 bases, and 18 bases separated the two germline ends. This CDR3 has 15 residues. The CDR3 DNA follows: TGTGCCAGCAGTCCACCCAGGGCCAGTGGATCACCCCTCCACTTT. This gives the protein CASSPPRASGSPLHF.

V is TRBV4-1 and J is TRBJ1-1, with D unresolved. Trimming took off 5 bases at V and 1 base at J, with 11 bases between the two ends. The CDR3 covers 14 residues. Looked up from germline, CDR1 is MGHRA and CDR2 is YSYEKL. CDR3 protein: CASSSDTKNTEAFF. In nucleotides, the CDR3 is TGCGCCAGCAGCTCCGACACCAAGAACACTGAAGCTTTCTTT.

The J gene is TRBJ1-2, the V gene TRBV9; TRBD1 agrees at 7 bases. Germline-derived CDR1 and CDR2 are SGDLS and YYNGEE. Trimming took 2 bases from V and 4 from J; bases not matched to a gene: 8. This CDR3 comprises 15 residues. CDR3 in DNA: TGTGCCAGCAGCGTTGGGAACAGGGGCTCCTATGGCTACACCTTC. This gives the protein CASSVGNRGSYGYTF.

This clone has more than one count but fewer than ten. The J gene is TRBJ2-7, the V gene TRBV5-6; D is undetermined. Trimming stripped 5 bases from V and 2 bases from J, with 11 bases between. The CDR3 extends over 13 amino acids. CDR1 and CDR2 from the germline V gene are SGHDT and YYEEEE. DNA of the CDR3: TGTGCCAGCAGTGTGGTGGATGCCTACGAGCAGTACTTC. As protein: CASSVVDAYEQYF. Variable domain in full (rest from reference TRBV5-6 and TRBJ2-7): DAGVTQSPTHLIKTRGQQVTLRCSPKSGHDTVSWYQQALGQGPQFIFQYYEEEERQRGNFPDRFSGHQFPNYSSELNVNALLLGDSALYLCASSVVDAYEQYFGPGTRLTVT.

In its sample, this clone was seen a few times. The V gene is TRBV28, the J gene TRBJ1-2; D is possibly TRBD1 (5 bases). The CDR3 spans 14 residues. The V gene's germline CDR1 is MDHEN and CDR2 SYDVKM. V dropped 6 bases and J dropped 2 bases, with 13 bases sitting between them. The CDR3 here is CASRLMGGNYGYTF. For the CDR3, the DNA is TGTGCCAGCAGACTTATGGGGGGGAACTATGGCTACACCTTC.

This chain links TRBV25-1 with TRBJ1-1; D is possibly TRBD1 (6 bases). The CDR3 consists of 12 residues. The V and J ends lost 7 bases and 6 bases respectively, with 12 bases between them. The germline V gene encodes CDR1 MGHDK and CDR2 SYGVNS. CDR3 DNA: TGTGCCAGCACCGATGGGGGCCCTGAAGCTTTCTTT. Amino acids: CASTDGGPEAFF.

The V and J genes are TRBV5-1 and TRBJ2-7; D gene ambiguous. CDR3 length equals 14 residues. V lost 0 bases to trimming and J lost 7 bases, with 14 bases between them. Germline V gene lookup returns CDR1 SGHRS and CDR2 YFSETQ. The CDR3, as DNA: TGCGCCAGCAGCTTGGACAGCCCCGCATGGGAGCAGTACTTC. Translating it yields CASSLDSPAWEQYF.

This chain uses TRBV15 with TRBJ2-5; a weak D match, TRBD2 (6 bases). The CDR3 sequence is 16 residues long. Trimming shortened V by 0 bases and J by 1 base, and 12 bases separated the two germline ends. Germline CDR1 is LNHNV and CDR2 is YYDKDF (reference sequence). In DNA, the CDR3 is TGTGCCACCAGCAGAGATCGGGGGTATCTCCAAGAGACCCAGTACTTC. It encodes CATSRDRGYLQETQYF.

Written as DNA, the CDR3 is TGCAGCCGACGGGGAGCGAAGGACTATGGCTACACCTTC. Its protein product is CSRRGAKDYGYTF. The V gene is TRBV29-1, the J gene TRBJ1-2; D not resolved. The CDR3 contains 13 residues. The V end was cut by 8 bases, the J end by 3 bases, with 16 bases between. From germline, CDR1 is SQVTM and CDR2 ANQGSEA. Full variable domain (outside the CDR3, taken from reference TRBV29-1 and TRBJ1-2): SAVISQKPSRDICQRGTSLTIQCQVDSQVTMMFWYRQQPGQSLTLIATANQGSEATYESGFVIDKFPISRPNLTFSTLTVSNMSPEDSSIYLCSRRGAKDYGYTFGSGTRLTVV.

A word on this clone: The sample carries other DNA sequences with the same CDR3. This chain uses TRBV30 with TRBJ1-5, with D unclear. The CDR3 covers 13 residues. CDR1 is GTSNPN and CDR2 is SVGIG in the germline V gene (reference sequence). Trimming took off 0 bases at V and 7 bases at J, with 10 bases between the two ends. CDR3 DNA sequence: TGTGCCTGGAGTGTAAAGGGCGGGCAGCCCCAGCATTTT. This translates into CAWSVKGGQPQHF.

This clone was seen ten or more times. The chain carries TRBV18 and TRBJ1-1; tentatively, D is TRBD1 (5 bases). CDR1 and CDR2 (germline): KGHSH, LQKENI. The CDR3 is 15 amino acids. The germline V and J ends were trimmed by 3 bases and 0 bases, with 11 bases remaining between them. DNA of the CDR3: TGTGCCAGCTCACCCCAGGGCGCCGTGAACACTGAAGCTTTCTTT. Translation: CASSPQGAVNTEAFF. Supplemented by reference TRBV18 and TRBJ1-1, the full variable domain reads NAGVMQNPRHLVRRRGQEARLRCSPMKGHSHVYWYRQLPEEGLKFMVYLQKENIIDESGMPKERFSAEFPKEGPSILRIQQVVRGDSAAYFCASSPQGAVNTEAFFGQGTRLTVV.

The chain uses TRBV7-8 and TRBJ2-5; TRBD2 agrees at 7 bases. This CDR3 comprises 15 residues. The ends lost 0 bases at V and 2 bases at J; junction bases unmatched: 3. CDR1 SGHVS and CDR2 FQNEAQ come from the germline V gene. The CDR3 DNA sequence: TGTGCCAGCAGCTTAGCGACAGCGGGGCAAGAGACCCAGTACTTC. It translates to CASSLATAGQETQYF.